The present T cell receptor (beta chain) was sequenced within a study of blood T cell repertoires in COVID-19. Clones were sequenced by immunoSEQ multiplex PCR, and TCRdb holds only the in-frame ones, with some missing. The sample consists of over 100,000 clones, almost 70% of them appearing once. V was shortened by 5 bases and J by 4 bases, with 20 bases between the two germline ends. Per the germline V gene, CDR1 is SNHLY and CDR2 is FYNNEI. This CDR3 has 16 residues. Sequencing was done on a sample of peripheral blood. V gene TRBV2 combines with J gene TRBJ1-2; tentatively, D is TRBD1 (6 bases). The source of this sequence is a woman in her 70s with acute or convalescent COVID-19. CDR3 nucleotides: TGTGCCAGCAGTCCCAGGACAGCCCCTAGTTCCTATGGCTACACCTTC. Residues: CASSPRTAPSSYGYTF.